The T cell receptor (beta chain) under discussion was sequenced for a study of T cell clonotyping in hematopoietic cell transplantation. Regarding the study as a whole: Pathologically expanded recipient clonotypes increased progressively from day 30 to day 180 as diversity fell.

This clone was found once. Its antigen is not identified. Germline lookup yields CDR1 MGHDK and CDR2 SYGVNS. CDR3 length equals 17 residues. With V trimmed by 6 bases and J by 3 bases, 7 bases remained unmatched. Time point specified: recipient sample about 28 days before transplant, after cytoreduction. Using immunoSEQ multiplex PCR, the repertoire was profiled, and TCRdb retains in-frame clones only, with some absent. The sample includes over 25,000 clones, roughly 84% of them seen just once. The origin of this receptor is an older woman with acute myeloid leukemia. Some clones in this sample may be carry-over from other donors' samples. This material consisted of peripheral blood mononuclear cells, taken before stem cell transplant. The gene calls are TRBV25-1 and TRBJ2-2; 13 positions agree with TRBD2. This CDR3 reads CASSAQTSGGYTGELFF. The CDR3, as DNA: TGTGCCAGCAGCGCCCAGACTAGCGGGGGGTACACCGGGGAGCTGTTTTTT.